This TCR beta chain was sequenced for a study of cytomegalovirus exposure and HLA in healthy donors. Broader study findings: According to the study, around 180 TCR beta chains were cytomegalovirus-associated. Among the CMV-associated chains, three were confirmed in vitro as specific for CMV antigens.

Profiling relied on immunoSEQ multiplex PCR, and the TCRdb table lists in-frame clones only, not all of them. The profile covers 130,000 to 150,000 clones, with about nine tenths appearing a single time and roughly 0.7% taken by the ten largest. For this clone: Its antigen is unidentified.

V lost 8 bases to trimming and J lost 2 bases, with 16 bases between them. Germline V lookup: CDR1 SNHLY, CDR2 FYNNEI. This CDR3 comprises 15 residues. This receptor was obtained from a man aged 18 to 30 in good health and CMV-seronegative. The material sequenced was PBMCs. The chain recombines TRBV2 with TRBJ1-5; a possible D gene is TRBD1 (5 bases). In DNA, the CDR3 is TGTGCCAGCGGAAGTAGGGGATGGGGCAATCAGCCCCAGCATTTT. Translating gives CASGSRGWGNQPQHF.